These 13 T cell receptor beta chains originate from one sample sequenced in a study of neurological immune-mediated disorders. Time point specified: technical triplicate 3. MiXCR, applied by TCRdb to the 5' RACE reads, yields one record per CDR3 protein. The sample consists of tens of thousands of distinct CDR3 sequences, 20% to 25% of them appearing once. The source material was PBMCs. Receptor source: a man in his 60s with HTLV-1-associated myelopathy (HAM/TSP).

There are many counts of this clonotype. Because the CDR3's place on the DNA is in doubt, the DNA is left out and the CDR3 is given as listed by TCRdb. The chain couples TRBV5-1 to TRBJ1-2; the DNA was not used to check the table's D call, TRBD1. Germline V gene data show CDR1 as SGHRS and CDR2 as YFSETQ. The CDR3 region is 14 residues in length, termini included. The CDR3 region is CASSSSGGGYGYTF.

In this sample, this clonotype turned up many times. The genes are TRBV18 and TRBJ2-7; maybe TRBD2 (6 bases). Trimming took 0 bases from V and 6 from J, leaving 15 bases between them. The CDR3 sequence is 15 residues long. Germline CDR1 is KGHSH and CDR2 is LQKENI. The CDR3 sequence is CASSPPSGGKSEQYF. The CDR3 region has the DNA TGTGCCAGCTCACCACCGTCCGGGGGAAAGAGCGAGCAGTACTTC.

This clonotype was counted ten times or more. This sequence joins TRBV25-1 and TRBJ2-7, with D hard to call. Germline V gene data show CDR1 as MGHDK and CDR2 as SYGVNS. The CDR3 has 11 residues. V was clipped by 5 bases and J by 6 bases, with 8 bases between them. For the CDR3, the DNA is TGTGCCAGCAGTACCCGGATCGAGCAGTACTTC. Translated: CASSTRIEQYF.

The rearrangement links TRBV20-1 to TRBJ2-3; 9 nucleotides line up with TRBD1. V was clipped by 8 bases and J by 2 bases; unmatched bases: 8. The germline gives CDR1 DFQATT, CDR2 SNEGSKA (reference sequence). The CDR3 spans 14 residues. Here the CDR3 DNA reads TGCAGTTCACAGACAGGGGGTGACACAGATACGCAGTATTTT. Amino acid sequence: CSSQTGGDTDTQYF.

This clonotype was counted many times. The chain uses TRBV29-1 and TRBJ2-5; D is uncertain. Per germline, CDR1 SQVTM and CDR2 ANQGSEA. V was trimmed by 5 bases and J by 5 bases, leaving 12 bases between them. The CDR3 extends over 12 amino acids. This chain's CDR3 is CSVQMTPETQYF. The CDR3, as DNA: TGCAGCGTTCAAATGACCCCGGAGACCCAGTACTTC.

This clonotype was picked up many times. The chain employs TRBV28 and TRBJ2-7, with TRBD2 as a possible D gene (5 bases). V shed 3 bases and J shed 4 bases, with 13 bases lying between them. From germline, CDR1 is MDHEN and CDR2 SYDVKM. This CDR3 region has 14 residues. The CDR3 here is CASSFHGGSYEQYF. CDR3 nucleotides: TGTGCCAGCAGTTTTCACGGTGGGAGTTACGAGCAGTACTTC. Based on the CDR3 plus reference TRBV28 and TRBJ2-7, the full variable domain is DVKVTQSSRYLVKRTGEKVFLECVQDMDHENMFWYRQDPGLGLRLIYFSYDVKMKEKGDIPEGYSVSREKKERFSLILESASTNQTSMYLCASSFHGGSYEQYFGPGTRLTVT.

This clonotype was seen only a few times. The V call is TRBV12-3 or TRBV12-4, the J call TRBJ2-3; 11 nucleotides align to TRBD2. The CDR3 extends over 15 amino acids. V trimming: 2 bases; J trimming: 4 bases; junction bases outside the gene matches: 2. The CDR3 DNA follows: TGTGCCAGCAGTTTAATAGCGGGAGGGCCAGATACGCAGTATTTT. It encodes CASSLIAGGPDTQYF.

Many counts were recorded for this clonotype. This chain uses TRBV27 with TRBJ1-2; D unclear. The CDR3 runs to 13 residues. Germline CDR1 is MNHEY and CDR2 is SMNVEV (reference sequence). Trimming removed 6 bases at V and 0 bases at J, with 8 bases between. CDR3 sequence (DNA): TGTGCCAGCAGCCCAGGAGCTAACTATGGCTACACCTTC. Protein sequence: CASSPGANYGYTF.

At least ten counts were recorded for this clonotype. This clone may be a read error of a much larger clone one base away. CDR3 nucleotides: TGTGTCAGCAACCCCCGGGGCCTAGCGTTGGGACCCGGGGAGCTGTTTTTT. Its translation is CVSNPRGLALGPGELFF. This chain joins TRBV27 and TRBJ2-2; TRBD2 is a possible D gene (6 bases). This CDR3 comprises 17 residues. Germline V gene lookup returns CDR1 MNHEY and CDR2 SMNVEV (reference sequence).

The genes are TRBV21-1 and TRBJ2-7; the D call of TRBD1 is as the table states it, not checked on the DNA. TRBV21-1 represents a pseudogene. The CDR3 is 15 amino acids. The chain's CDR3 is CASSKGQGLVYEQYF. CDR3 DNA sequence: TGTGCCAGCAGCAAAGGACAGGGACTCGTATACGAGCAGTACTTC.

This clonotype was seen ten or more times. This chain connects TRBV4-1 to TRBJ1-2; 7 bases match TRBD1. The V gene end was trimmed by 4 bases and the J gene end by 5 bases; junction bases not matched to a gene: 10. Germline V lookup: CDR1 MGHRA, CDR2 YSYEKL. The CDR3 extends over 15 amino acids. CDR3 in amino acids: CASSRWGTAPYGYTF. CDR3 nucleotides: TGCGCCAGCAGCCGATGGGGGACAGCCCCATATGGCTACACCTTC.

Ten or more counts support this clonotype. The gene calls are TRBV5-5 and TRBJ1-2; 7 bases fit TRBD1. V gave up 0 bases and J gave up 4 bases; unmatched junction bases: 9. Germline CDR1 SGHKS, CDR2 YYEKEE (reference sequence). The CDR3 sequence is 16 residues long. The CDR3 region is CASSLDGGQATYGYTF. CDR3 in DNA: TGTGCCAGCAGCTTGGATGGTGGACAGGCTACCTATGGCTACACCTTC.

This clonotype was seen repeatedly, ten times or more. The chain links TRBV28 to TRBJ2-7; D may be TRBD1 (6 bases). From germline, CDR1 is MDHEN and CDR2 SYDVKM. V gave up 4 bases and J gave up 2 bases, with 15 bases separating them. The CDR3 covers 15 residues. This CDR3 is CASSSDRLGAYEQYF. The CDR3 DNA sequence: TGTGCCAGCAGTTCTGACAGGTTAGGAGCCTACGAGCAGTACTTC.